Detailed here is one TCR beta chain. This record comes from a study of blood T cell repertoires in COVID-19. At the level of the study: Whether acute or convalescent, the COVID-19 samples came from the United States, Italy and Spain. PBMCs, B-cell-depleted T cells, or T cells provided the cDNA or gDNA that made up the material.

Authors' methods: The authors estimated nucleated cell counts from reference gene primer amplification. The table came from immunoSEQ multiplex PCR; TCRdb's copy has only in-frame clones and leaves some out. For V, J and clone size, that table is used; D and trimming come from the DNA. The sample records 100,000 or so clones, around 81% being singletons. The CDR3 is 14 amino acids. Trimming cost V 1 base and J 4 bases, with 10 bases left between them. The germline CDR1 and CDR2 sequences are LGHDT and YNNKEL (reference sequence). This chain uses TRBV3-1 (or the pseudogene TRBV3-2) with TRBJ1-2, with D perhaps TRBD1 (5 bases). The clonotype was recovered from a woman aged 65 to 85 with acute or convalescent COVID-19. The specimen was peripheral blood. The CDR3 DNA reads as TGTGCCAGCAGCCAAGCGACAGCTACCTATGGCTACACCTTC. Translating gives CASSQATATYGYTF.